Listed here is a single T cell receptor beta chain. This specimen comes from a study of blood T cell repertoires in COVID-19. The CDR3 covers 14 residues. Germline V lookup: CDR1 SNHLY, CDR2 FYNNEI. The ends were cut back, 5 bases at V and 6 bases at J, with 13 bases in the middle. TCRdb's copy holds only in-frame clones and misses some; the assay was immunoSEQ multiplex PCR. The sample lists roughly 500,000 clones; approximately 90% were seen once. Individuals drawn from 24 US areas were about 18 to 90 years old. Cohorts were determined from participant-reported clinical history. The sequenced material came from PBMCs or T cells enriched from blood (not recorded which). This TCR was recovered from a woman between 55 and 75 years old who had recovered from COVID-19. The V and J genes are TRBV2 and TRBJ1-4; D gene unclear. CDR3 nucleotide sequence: TGTGCCAGCAGTTACAGTGAAGCGGATGAAAAACTGTTTTTT. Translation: CASSYSEADEKLFF.